These 27 T cell receptor beta chains share one sample of origin, sequenced in a study of blood T cell repertoires in COVID-19. Data came from immunoSEQ multiplex PCR; TCRdb stores just in-frame clones and leaves some out. The table includes 65,000 to 75,000 clones, nearly 80% detected once. The sequencing sample was made of peripheral blood. The receptors here all came from a human donor in a cohort sampled during active COVID-19.

The rearrangement joins TRBV28 to TRBJ1-2; TRBD1 might be the D (5 bases). V lost 3 bases and J lost 0, with 11 bases in between. Germline values: CDR1 MDHEN, CDR2 SYDVKM. The CDR3 runs 15 residues. The CDR3 region has the DNA TGTGCCAGCAGTTTGTCAGGGCAGCCTAACTATGGCTACACCTTC. It specifies CASSLSGQPNYGYTF.

This sequence joins TRBV7-2 and TRBJ2-3, with 8 positions matching TRBD2. Germline assignment: CDR1 SGHTA and CDR2 FQGNSA. CDR3 size: 16 residues. J gave up 1 base and V 5 bases, and 8 bases lay outside the gene matches. CDR3 in amino acids: CASSLASGGGTDTQYF. CDR3 DNA: TGTGCCAGCAGCCTGGCGAGCGGGGGCGGCACAGATACGCAGTATTTT. Complete variable domain (other parts from reference TRBV7-2 and TRBJ2-3): GAGVSQSPSNKVTEKGKDVELRCDPISGHTALYWYRQSLGQGLEFLIYFQGNSAPDKSGLPSDRFSAERTGGSVSTLTIQRTQQEDSAVYLCASSLASGGGTDTQYFGPGTRLTVL.

This clone was counted once. The chain combines TRBV18 with TRBJ2-5; 10 bases agree with TRBD2. This CDR3 has 15 residues. Germline V gene lookup returns CDR1 KGHSH and CDR2 LQKENI. Unmatched junction bases numbered 5, after V lost 3 bases and J lost 4 bases. CDR3 DNA: TGTGCCAGCTCACCGAGCGGGGGGGCCTTAGAGACCCAGTACTTC. Encoded protein: CASSPSGGALETQYF.

V usage is TRBV7-9 and J usage is TRBJ2-3; D gene uncertain. Trimming took 4 bases from V and 3 from J, leaving 11 bases between them. Germline CDR1 reads SEHNR; CDR2 reads FQNEAQ (reference sequence). The CDR3 contains 14 residues. CDR3 loop: CASSWRDGTDTQYF. DNA for the CDR3: TGTGCCAGCAGCTGGAGAGATGGGACAGATACGCAGTATTTT.

V and J are TRBV27 and TRBJ1-6, with D uncertain. This CDR3 region has 16 residues. The V end was cut by 8 bases, the J end by 7 bases, with 21 bases between. The germline V gene encodes CDR1 MNHEY and CDR2 SMNVEV (reference sequence). The CDR3 loop reads CASASPGVLPNSPLHF. The CDR3, as DNA: TGTGCCAGCGCCTCCCCCGGGGTTCTCCCCAATTCACCCCTCCACTTT.

V is TRBV4-1 and J is TRBJ2-1; 9 nucleotides align to TRBD2. Germline CDR1 and CDR2: MGHRA and YSYEKL. J lost 3 bases, V lost 1 base, and 1 base had no gene match. The CDR3 spans 15 residues. In DNA, the CDR3 is TGCGCCAGCAGCCAAGGACTAGCGGACTACAATGAGCAGTTCTTC. Protein product: CASSQGLADYNEQFF.

This clone was recorded only once. This chain uses TRBV24-1 with TRBJ1-2; D is possibly TRBD1 (5 bases). V was clipped by 3 bases and J by 4 bases, with 20 bases between them. The germline V gene encodes CDR1 KGHDR and CDR2 SFDVKD. The CDR3 covers 17 residues. The CDR3 sequence is CATSDADTGTGGYGYTF. The DNA for the CDR3 is TGTGCCACCAGTGATGCCGACACAGGTACCGGGGGCTATGGCTACACCTTC.

In its sample, this clone was seen a few times. The V gene is TRBV6-1, the J gene TRBJ1-5; a possible D gene is TRBD1 (5 bases). CDR1 and CDR2 from the germline V gene are MNHNS and SASEGT. Deletions cut 4 bases from V and 3 bases from J, with 19 bases between. This CDR3 has 17 amino acids. CDR3 coding DNA: TGTGCCAGCAGTGCCCCCTCCCGCAGGGTATTCAATCAGCCCCAGCATTTT. This translates into CASSAPSRRVFNQPQHF.

This clone was recorded only once. The rearrangement links TRBV24-1 to TRBJ1-1, with 7 bases aligning to TRBD1. Germline CDR1 reads KGHDR; CDR2 reads SFDVKD. Trimming at V came to 4 bases and at J to 8 bases, leaving 9 bases not matched to a gene. The length of the CDR3 is 14 residues. CDR3 nucleotides: TGTGCCACCAGTGACCGGGGGAGACAGGGCGAAGCTTTCTTT. It specifies CATSDRGRQGEAFF.

This clone was seen only once. The chain recombines TRBV7-2 with TRBJ2-5, with D possibly matching TRBD2 (5 bases). Between the trimmed V and J ends, which lost 1 base and 5 bases, there was a span of 14 bases. CDR1 SGHTA and CDR2 FQGNSA come from the germline V gene. CDR3 size: 15 residues. The CDR3 protein is CASSLVYGSDETQYF. CDR3 in DNA: TGTGCCAGCAGCTTAGTTTATGGTAGCGACGAGACCCAGTACTTC. The whole variable domain, filled in from reference TRBV7-2 and TRBJ2-5, reads GAGVSQSPSNKVTEKGKDVELRCDPISGHTALYWYRQSLGQGLEFLIYFQGNSAPDKSGLPSDRFSAERTGGSVSTLTIQRTQQEDSAVYLCASSLVYGSDETQYFGPGTRLLVL.

V gene TRBV29-1 combines with J gene TRBJ1-1; no clear D. The V gene's germline CDR1 is SQVTM and CDR2 ANQGSEA. There are 13 residues in the CDR3. Trimming cost V 7 bases and J 0 bases, with 12 bases left between them. The CDR3 sequence: CSGNALMNTEAFF. CDR3 nucleotide sequence: TGCAGCGGAAACGCGCTTATGAACACTGAAGCTTTCTTT.

The rearrangement joins TRBV11-2 to TRBJ1-2; D possibly corresponds to TRBD1 (5 bases). CDR3 length: 14 amino acids. Germline CDR1 is SGHAT and CDR2 is FQNNGV. With 2 bases removed from V and 5 bases from J, the gap between germline ends came to 12 bases. The CDR3 reads CASSLRGKGYGYTF. The CDR3 nucleotides are TGTGCCAGCAGCTTAAGGGGAAAAGGGTATGGCTACACCTTC.

V and J are TRBV2 and TRBJ2-2; 11 nucleotides agree with TRBD2. The CDR3 runs to 17 residues. Trimming cost V 2 bases and J 3 bases; bases outside gene matches: 5. Germline lookup yields CDR1 SNHLY and CDR2 FYNNEI. CDR3 amino acids: CASSERRTSGYTGELFF. CDR3 in DNA: TGTGCCAGCAGTGAAAGAAGGACTAGCGGGTACACCGGGGAGCTGTTTTTT.

This chain uses TRBV5-4 with TRBJ2-7, with 7 bases identical to TRBD2. V shed 4 bases and J 0 bases; nucleotides not matched to a gene: 10. This CDR3 spans 16 amino acids. Germline V gene data show CDR1 as SGHNT and CDR2 as YYREEE (reference sequence). For the CDR3, the DNA is TGTGCCAGCAGCCTTTCAGGTTCGGGGGGCTCCTACGAGCAGTACTTC. Encoded protein: CASSLSGSGGSYEQYF. The complete variable domain, with remaining parts taken from reference TRBV5-4 and TRBJ2-7, reads ETGVTQSPTHLIKTRGQQVTLRCSSQSGHNTVSWYQQALGQGPQFIFQYYREEENGRGNFPPRFSGLQFPNYSSELNVNALELDDSALYLCASSLSGSGGSYEQYFGPGTRLTVT.

The V and J genes are TRBV19 and TRBJ2-3; 8 bases match TRBD2. Looked up from germline, CDR1 is LNHDA and CDR2 is SQIVND (reference sequence). Trimming at V came to 3 bases and at J to 6 bases, leaving 8 bases not matched to a gene. The CDR3 totals 15 residues. CDR3 loop: CASSMVGGGPDTQYF. In nucleotides, the CDR3 is TGTGCCAGTAGTATGGTAGGCGGGGGGCCGGATACGCAGTATTTT.

The chain employs TRBV6-2 or TRBV6-3 and TRBJ2-5; D is unclear. V gave up 0 bases and J gave up 5 bases, with 13 bases separating them. Germline V lookup: CDR1 MNHEY, CDR2 SVGEGT. The CDR3 runs to 15 residues. The CDR3 region has the DNA TGTGCCAGCAGTTACTCGATGTCTGGTAGCGAGACCCAGTACTTC. Amino acid sequence: CASSYSMSGSETQYF.

The gene calls are TRBV29-1 and TRBJ2-2, with D possibly TRBD2 on 6 matching bases. Germline V lookup: CDR1 SQVTM, CDR2 ANQGSEA. V was pared by 3 bases and J by 5 bases, with 16 bases between. This CDR3 has 15 residues. The CDR3 protein is CSVEMLGGGTGELFF. For the CDR3, the DNA is TGCAGCGTTGAGATGTTGGGGGGTGGGACCGGGGAGCTGTTTTTT.

The table lists this clone with a few counts. This chain uses TRBV7-9 with TRBJ1-2; D not certain. Germline V gene lookup returns CDR1 SEHNR and CDR2 FQNEAQ (reference sequence). The length of the CDR3 is 12 residues. V was pared by 1 base and J by 8 bases, with 8 bases between. This CDR3 reads CASSLGGWGYTF. CDR3 bases: TGTGCCAGCAGCTTAGGCGGATGGGGCTACACCTTC.

CDR3 region: CASSYEADYNEQFF. DNA of the CDR3: TGTGCCAGCAGTTATGAAGCCGATTACAATGAGCAGTTCTTC. The chain uses TRBV6-6 and TRBJ2-1; no clear D gene. The CDR3 totals 14 residues. V was pared by 3 bases and J by 4 bases, with 10 bases between. Germline CDR1 and CDR2: MNHNY and SVGAGI (reference sequence).

V gene TRBV5-1 combines with J gene TRBJ2-1; D is uncertain. The germline gives CDR1 SGHRS, CDR2 YFSETQ. V shed 0 bases and J shed 4 bases, with 8 bases lying between them. The CDR3 runs 14 residues. The CDR3 DNA reads as TGCGCCAGCAGCTTGGACCCAGTGTACAATGAGCAGTTCTTC. Its protein is CASSLDPVYNEQFF. Full variable domain (outside the CDR3, taken from reference TRBV5-1 and TRBJ2-1): KAGVTQTPRYLIKTRGQQVTLSCSPISGHRSVSWYQQTPGQGLQFLFEYFSETQRNKGNFPGRFSGRQFSNSRSEMNVSTLELGDSALYLCASSLDPVYNEQFFGPGTRLTVL.

This chain uses TRBV7-2 with TRBJ1-3; D not resolved. Trimming pared 5 bases from V and 0 bases from J, leaving 17 bases between. The CDR3 is 17 amino acids. The germline CDR1 and CDR2 sequences are SGHTA and FQGNSA. CDR3 in amino acids: CASSLGSGSGSGNTIYF. CDR3 nucleotides: TGTGCCAGCAGCCTCGGTTCGGGATCGGGCTCTGGAAACACCATATATTTT.

In its sample, this clone was seen once. This chain connects TRBV15 to TRBJ2-2; tentatively, D is TRBD2 (6 bases). CDR3 length: 16 amino acids. The germline CDR1 and CDR2 sequences are LNHNV and YYDKDF (reference sequence). V shed 0 bases and J shed 5 bases, with 13 bases lying between them. DNA for the CDR3: TGTGCCACCAGCAGAGATAGCGGAGGGTTTACCGGGGAGCTGTTTTTT. Protein sequence: CATSRDSGGFTGELFF. Full variable domain (outside the CDR3, taken from reference TRBV15 and TRBJ2-2): DAMVIQNPRYQVTQFGKPVTLSCSQTLNHNVMYWYQQKSSQAPKLLFHYYDKDFNNEADTPDNFQSRRPNTSFCFLDIRSPGLGDTAMYLCATSRDSGGFTGELFFGEGSRLTVL.

V is TRBV7-3 and J is TRBJ1-2, with 9 bases lining up with TRBD1. The V gene end was trimmed by 5 bases and the J gene end by 4 bases; junction bases not matched to a gene: 5. CDR3 length: 14 amino acids. Germline lookup yields CDR1 SGHTA and CDR2 FQGTGA. The CDR3 here is CASSPTGGGYGYTF. The CDR3 DNA sequence: TGTGCCAGCAGCCCAACAGGGGGCGGCTATGGCTACACCTTC.

V usage is TRBV4-1 and J usage is TRBJ2-6; weak D call: TRBD2 (5 bases). V was shortened by 0 bases and J by 4 bases, with 10 bases between the two germline ends. The CDR3 spans 16 residues. Germline loops: CDR1 MGHRA, CDR2 YSYEKL. The DNA of the CDR3 is TGCGCCAGCAGCCAAGAGGGAGCGGCGGGGGCCAACGTCCTGACTTTC. It yields the protein CASSQEGAAGANVLTF.

This chain links TRBV2 with TRBJ1-5; 7 positions match TRBD1. The CDR3 is 15 amino acids. Unmatched junction bases numbered 7, after V lost 5 bases and J lost 3 bases. Per the germline V gene, CDR1 is SNHLY and CDR2 is FYNNEI. CDR3 nucleotides: TGTGCCAGCAGTCAACCCGGGACAGTCAATCAGCCCCAGCATTTT. Protein: CASSQPGTVNQPQHF.

V gene TRBV19 combines with J gene TRBJ2-5, with 11 bases lining up with TRBD1. In germline, CDR1 is LNHDA, CDR2 SQIVND (reference sequence). This CDR3 comprises 15 residues. With 1 base clipped from V and 5 bases from J, the junction kept 3 bases outside the gene matches. CDR3 amino acids: CASSIGTGGFETQYF. As DNA, the CDR3 is TGTGCCAGTAGTATAGGGACAGGGGGCTTCGAGACCCAGTACTTC. Based on the CDR3 plus reference TRBV19 and TRBJ2-5, the full variable domain is DGGITQSPKYLFRKEGQNVTLSCEQNLNHDAMYWYRQDPGQGLRLIYYSQIVNDFQKGDIAEGYSVSREKKESFPLTVTSAQKNPTAFYLCASSIGTGGFETQYFGPGTRLLVL.

The chain links TRBV6-2 or TRBV6-3 to TRBJ1-2, with 9 bases aligning to TRBD1. The germline CDR1 and CDR2 sequences are MNHEY and SVGEGT. J gave up 6 bases and V 2 bases, and 4 bases lay outside the gene matches. This CDR3 region has 14 residues. The CDR3 bases are TGTGCCAGCAGTTACCACAGGGGGCTTAATGGCTACACCTTC. This codes for CASSYHRGLNGYTF.